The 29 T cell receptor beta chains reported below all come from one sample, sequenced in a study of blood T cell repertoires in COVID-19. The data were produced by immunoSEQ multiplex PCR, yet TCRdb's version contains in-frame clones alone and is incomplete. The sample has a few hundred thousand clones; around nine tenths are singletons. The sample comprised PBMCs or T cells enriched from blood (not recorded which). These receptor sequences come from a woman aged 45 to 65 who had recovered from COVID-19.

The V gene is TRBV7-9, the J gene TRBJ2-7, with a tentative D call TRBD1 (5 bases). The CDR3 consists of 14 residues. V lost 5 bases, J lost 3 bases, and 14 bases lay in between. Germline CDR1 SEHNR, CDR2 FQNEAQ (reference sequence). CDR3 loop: CASSPPQGIYEQYF. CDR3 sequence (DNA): TGTGCCAGCAGCCCCCCCCAGGGCATCTACGAGCAGTACTTC.

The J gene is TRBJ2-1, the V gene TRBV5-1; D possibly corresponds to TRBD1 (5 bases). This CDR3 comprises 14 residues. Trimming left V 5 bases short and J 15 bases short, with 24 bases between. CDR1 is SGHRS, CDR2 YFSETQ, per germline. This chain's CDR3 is CASSPGQGNTLTFF. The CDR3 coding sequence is TGCGCCAGCAGTCCTGGGCAGGGAAATACCTTGACGTTCTTC.

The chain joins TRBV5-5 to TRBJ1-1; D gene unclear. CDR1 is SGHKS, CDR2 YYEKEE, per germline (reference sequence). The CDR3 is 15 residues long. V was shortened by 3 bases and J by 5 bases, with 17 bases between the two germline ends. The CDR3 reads CASSWGDGAGTEAFF. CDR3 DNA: TGTGCCAGCAGCTGGGGTGATGGCGCGGGTACTGAAGCTTTCTTT.

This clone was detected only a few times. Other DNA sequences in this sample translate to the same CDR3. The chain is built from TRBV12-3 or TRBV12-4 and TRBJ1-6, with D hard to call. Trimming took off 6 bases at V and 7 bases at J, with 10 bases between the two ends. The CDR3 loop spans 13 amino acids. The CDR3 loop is CASSFPGNSPLHF. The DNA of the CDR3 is TGTGCCAGCAGCTTCCCCGGGAATTCACCCCTCCACTTT.

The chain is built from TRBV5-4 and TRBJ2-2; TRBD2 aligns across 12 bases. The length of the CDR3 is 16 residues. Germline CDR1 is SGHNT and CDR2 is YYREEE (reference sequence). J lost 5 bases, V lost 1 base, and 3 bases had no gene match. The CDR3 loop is CASSLRTSGVTGELFF. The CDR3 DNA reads TGTGCCAGCAGCTTGCGGACTAGCGGGGTAACCGGGGAGCTGTTTTTT.

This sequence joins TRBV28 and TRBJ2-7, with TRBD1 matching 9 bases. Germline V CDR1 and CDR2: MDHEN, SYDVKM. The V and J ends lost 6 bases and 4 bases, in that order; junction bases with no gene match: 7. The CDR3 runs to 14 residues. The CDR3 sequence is CASRPGTGQYEQYF. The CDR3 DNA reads TGTGCCAGCAGGCCCGGGACAGGGCAATACGAGCAGTACTTC.

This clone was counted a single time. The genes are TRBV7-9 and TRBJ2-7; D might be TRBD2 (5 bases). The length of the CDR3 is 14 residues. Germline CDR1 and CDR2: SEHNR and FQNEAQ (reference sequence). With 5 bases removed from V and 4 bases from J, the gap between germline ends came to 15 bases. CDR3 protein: CASSARTAAYEQYF. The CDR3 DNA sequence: TGTGCCAGCAGCGCTCGGACTGCAGCTTACGAGCAGTACTTC.

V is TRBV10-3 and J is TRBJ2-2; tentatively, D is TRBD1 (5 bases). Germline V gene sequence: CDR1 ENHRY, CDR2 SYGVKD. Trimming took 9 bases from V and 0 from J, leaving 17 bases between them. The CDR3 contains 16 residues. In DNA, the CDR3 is TGTGCCATGGCCCAAAGGGGCGACGCGAACACCGGGGAGCTGTTTTTT. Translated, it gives CAMAQRGDANTGELFF.

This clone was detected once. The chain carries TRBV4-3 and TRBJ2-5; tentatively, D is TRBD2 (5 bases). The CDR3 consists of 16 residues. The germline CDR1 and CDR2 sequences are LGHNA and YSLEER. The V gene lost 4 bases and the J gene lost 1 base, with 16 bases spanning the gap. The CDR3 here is CASSPVKGAGQETQYF. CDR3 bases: TGCGCCAGCAGCCCCGTCAAGGGCGCGGGCCAAGAGACCCAGTACTTC.

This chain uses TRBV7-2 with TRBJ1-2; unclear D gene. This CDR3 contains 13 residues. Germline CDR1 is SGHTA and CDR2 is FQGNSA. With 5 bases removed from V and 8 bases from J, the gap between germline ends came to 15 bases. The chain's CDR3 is CASSPGATGGYTF. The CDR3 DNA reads TGTGCCAGCAGCCCTGGAGCCACGGGGGGCTACACCTTC.

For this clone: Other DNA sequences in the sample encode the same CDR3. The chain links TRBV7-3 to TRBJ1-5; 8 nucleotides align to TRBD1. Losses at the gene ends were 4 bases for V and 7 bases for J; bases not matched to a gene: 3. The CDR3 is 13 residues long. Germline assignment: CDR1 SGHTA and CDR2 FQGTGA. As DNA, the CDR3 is TGTGCCAGCAGCTCCGACAGGGGCCAGCCCCAGCATTTT. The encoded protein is CASSSDRGQPQHF.

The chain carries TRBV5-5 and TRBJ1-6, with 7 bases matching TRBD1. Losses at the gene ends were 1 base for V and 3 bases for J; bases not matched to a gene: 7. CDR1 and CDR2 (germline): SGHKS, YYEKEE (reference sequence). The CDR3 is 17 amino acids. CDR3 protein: CASSLIARQGYNSPLHF. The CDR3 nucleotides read TGTGCCAGCAGCTTGATAGCCCGACAGGGCTATAATTCACCCCTCCACTTT.

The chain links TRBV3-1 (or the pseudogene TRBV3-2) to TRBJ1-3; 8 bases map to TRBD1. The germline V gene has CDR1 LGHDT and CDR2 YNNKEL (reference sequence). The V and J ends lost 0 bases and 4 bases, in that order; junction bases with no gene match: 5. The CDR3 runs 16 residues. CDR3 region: CASSQDLDRAGNTIYF. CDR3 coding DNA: TGTGCCAGCAGCCAAGACCTGGACAGGGCGGGAAACACCATATATTTT.

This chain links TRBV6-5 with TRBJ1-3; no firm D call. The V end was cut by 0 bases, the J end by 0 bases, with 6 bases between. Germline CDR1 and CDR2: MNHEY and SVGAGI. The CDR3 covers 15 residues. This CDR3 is CASSYSLSSGNTIYF. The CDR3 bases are TGTGCCAGCAGTTACTCGTTGAGCTCTGGAAACACCATATATTTT.

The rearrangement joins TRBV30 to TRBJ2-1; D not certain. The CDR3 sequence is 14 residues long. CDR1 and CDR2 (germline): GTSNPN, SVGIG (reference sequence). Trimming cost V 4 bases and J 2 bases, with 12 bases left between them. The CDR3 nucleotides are TGTGCCTGGAAGCGAGGATCGGCCTACAATGAGCAGTTCTTC. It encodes CAWKRGSAYNEQFF.

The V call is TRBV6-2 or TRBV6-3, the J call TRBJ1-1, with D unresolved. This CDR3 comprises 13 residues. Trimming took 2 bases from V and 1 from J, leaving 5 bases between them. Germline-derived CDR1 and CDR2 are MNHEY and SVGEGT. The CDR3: CASSYQANTEAFF. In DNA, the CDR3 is TGTGCCAGCAGTTACCAGGCGAACACTGAAGCTTTCTTT.

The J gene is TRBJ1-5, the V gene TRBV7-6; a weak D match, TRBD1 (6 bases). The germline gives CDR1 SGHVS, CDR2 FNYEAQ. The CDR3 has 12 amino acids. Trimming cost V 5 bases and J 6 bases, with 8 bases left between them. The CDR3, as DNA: TGTGCCAGCAGCGCACAGGGTCAGCCCCAGCATTTT. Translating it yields CASSAQGQPQHF. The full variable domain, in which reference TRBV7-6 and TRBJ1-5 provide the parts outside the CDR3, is GAGVSQSPRYKVTKRGQDVALRCDPISGHVSLYWYRQALGQGPEFLTYFNYEAQQDKSGLPNDRFSAERPEGSISTLTIQRTEQRDSAMYRCASSAQGQPQHFGDGTRLSIL.

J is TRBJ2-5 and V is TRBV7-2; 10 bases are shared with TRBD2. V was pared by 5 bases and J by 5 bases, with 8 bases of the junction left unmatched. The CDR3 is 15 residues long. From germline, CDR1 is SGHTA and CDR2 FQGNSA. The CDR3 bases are TGTGCCAGCAGCACCATTAGCGGGGGGACGGAGACCCAGTACTTC. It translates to CASSTISGGTETQYF.

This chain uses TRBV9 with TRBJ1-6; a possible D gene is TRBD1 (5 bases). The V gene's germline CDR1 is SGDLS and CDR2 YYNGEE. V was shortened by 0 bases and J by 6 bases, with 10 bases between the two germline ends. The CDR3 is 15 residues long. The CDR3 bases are TGTGCCAGCAGCGTAGGGACAATTTCTAATTCACCCCTCCACTTT. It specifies CASSVGTISNSPLHF.

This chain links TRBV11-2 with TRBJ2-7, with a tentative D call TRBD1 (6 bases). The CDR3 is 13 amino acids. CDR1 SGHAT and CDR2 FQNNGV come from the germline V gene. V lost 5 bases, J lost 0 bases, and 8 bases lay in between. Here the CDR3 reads CASSGDNSYEQYF. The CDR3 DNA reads TGTGCCAGCAGCGGGGACAACTCCTACGAGCAGTACTTC.

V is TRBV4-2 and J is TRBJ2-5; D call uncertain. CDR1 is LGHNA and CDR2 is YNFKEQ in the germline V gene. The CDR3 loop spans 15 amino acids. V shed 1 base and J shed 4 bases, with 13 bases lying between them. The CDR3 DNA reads TGTGCCAGCAGCCAAGTTATAGCTAGTGGAGAGACCCAGTACTTC. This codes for CASSQVIASGETQYF.

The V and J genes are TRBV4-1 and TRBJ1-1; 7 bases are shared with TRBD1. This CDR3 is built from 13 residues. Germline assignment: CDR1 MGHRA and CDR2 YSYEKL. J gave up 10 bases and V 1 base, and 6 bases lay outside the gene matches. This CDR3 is CASSQAGQSVAFF. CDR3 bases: TGCGCCAGCAGCCAAGCGGGACAGTCGGTAGCTTTCTTT.

The CDR3 loop is CASSEPGNWANEKLFF. CDR3 nucleotide sequence: TGTGCCAGCAGTGAACCAGGGAATTGGGCTAATGAAAAACTGTTTTTT. The genes are TRBV6-1 and TRBJ1-4; maybe TRBD1 (5 bases). Germline CDR1 is MNHNS and CDR2 is SASEGT. The CDR3 runs 16 residues. The V end was cut by 2 bases, the J end by 3 bases, with 13 bases between.

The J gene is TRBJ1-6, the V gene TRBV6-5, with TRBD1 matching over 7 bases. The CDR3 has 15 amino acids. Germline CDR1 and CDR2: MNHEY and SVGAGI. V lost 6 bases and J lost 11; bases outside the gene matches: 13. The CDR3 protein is CASSHGQVHGTPLHF. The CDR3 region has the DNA TGTGCCAGCAGCCACGGACAGGTCCATGGGACACCCCTCCACTTT.

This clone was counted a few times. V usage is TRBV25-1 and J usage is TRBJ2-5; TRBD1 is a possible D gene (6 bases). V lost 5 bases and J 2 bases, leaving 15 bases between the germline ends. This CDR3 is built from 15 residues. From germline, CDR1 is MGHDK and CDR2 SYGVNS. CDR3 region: CASSKLRGQQETQYF. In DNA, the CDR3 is TGTGCCAGCAGTAAACTACGAGGACAGCAAGAGACCCAGTACTTC.

The DNA for the CDR3 is TGCGCCAGCAGCCGCGGGACTAGCGGGGGAGATACGCAGTATTTT. It yields the protein CASSRGTSGGDTQYF. V usage is TRBV4-3 and J usage is TRBJ2-3; 14 nucleotides agree with TRBD2. Germline values: CDR1 LGHNA, CDR2 YSLEER. The CDR3 loop spans 15 amino acids. The V and J ends lost 4 bases and 5 bases, in that order; junction bases with no gene match: 2.

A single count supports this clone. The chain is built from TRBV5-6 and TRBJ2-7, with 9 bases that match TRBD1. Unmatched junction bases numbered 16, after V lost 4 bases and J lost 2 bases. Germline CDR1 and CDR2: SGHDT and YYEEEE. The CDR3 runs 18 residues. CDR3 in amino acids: CASSPRGWAGTGPYEQYF. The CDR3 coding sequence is TGTGCCAGCAGCCCTAGGGGGTGGGCAGGGACAGGGCCCTACGAGCAGTACTTC.

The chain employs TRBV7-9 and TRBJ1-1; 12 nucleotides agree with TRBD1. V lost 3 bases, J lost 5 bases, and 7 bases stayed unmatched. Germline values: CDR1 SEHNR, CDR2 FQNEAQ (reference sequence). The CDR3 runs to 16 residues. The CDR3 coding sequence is TGTGCCAGCAGCTTTGGGACAGGGGGCGCTGGGACTGAAGCTTTCTTT. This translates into CASSFGTGGAGTEAFF.

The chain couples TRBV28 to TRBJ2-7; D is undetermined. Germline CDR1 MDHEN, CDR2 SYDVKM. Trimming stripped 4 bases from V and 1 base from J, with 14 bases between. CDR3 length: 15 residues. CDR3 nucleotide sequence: TGTGCCAGCAGTTCAATCCAGACATTTTCCTACGAGCAGTACTTC. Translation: CASSSIQTFSYEQYF.